What follows is one T cell receptor (beta chain) and its context. Germline V CDR1 and CDR2: LGHDT, YNNKEL (reference sequence). V shed 2 bases, J shed 1 base, and the junction held 9 bases outside the gene matches. CDR3 length equals 18 residues. As handled by the study authors: How many nucleated cells were present was estimated from reference gene primer amplification. Libraries were prepared by immunoSEQ multiplex PCR; TCRdb keeps only in-frame clonotypes and omits some of them. The D gene and trimming were derived from the DNA, and the V and J assignments and clone size from that table. Of around 150,000 clones detected, roughly 91% appear once; the ten largest clones hold 3.5% to 5%. These data come from a study of blood T cell repertoires in COVID-19.

Input material: peripheral blood. J is TRBJ2-5 and V is TRBV3-1 (or the pseudogene TRBV3-2); 11 nucleotides agree with TRBD2. This TCR derives from a woman aged 50 to 60 with acute or convalescent COVID-19. CDR3 nucleotide sequence: TGTGCCAGCAGCCAATTTTGGGGCACTAGCGGGAGCCAAGAGACCCAGTACTTC. Protein: CASSQFWGTSGSQETQYF.